The present entry profiles one TCR beta chain with its context. The data derive from a study of T cells after somatic rescue of genetic block. Sequencing used immunoSEQ multiplex PCR; TCRdb keeps in-frame clones, though not all of them. The table lists some 15,000 clones, around 70% of them singletons, with 13% to 15% in the top ten. The CDR3 runs to 19 residues. Trimming at V came to 0 bases and at J to 7 bases, leaving 15 bases not matched to a gene. Per germline, CDR1 SEHNR and CDR2 FQNEAQ (reference sequence). This rearrangement joins TRBV7-9 to TRBJ2-7; TRBD2 agrees at 13 bases. Sample: peripheral blood mononuclear cells (PBMCs). This TCR derives from a boy aged 10-17 years. CDR3 sequence (DNA): TGTGCCAGCAGCTTAGCGTATAGTATCGGACTAGCGGGAGAAGGAGAGCAGTACTTC. This sequence encodes CASSLAYSIGLAGEGEQYF.